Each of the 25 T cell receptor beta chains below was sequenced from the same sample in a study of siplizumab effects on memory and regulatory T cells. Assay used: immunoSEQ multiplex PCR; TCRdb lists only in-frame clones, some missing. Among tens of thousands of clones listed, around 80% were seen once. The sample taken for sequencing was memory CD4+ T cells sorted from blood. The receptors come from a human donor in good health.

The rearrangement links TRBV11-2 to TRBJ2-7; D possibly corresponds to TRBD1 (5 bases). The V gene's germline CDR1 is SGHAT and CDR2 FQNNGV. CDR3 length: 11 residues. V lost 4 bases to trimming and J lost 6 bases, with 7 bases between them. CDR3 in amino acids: CASSSRGEQYF. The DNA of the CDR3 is TGTGCCAGCAGCTCTAGGGGCGAGCAGTACTTC.

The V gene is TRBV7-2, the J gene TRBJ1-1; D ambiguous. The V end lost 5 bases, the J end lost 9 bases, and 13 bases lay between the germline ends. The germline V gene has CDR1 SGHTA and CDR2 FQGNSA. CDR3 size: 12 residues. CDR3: CASSLPPEKAFF. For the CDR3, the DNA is TGTGCCAGCAGCCTACCCCCGGAGAAAGCTTTCTTT.

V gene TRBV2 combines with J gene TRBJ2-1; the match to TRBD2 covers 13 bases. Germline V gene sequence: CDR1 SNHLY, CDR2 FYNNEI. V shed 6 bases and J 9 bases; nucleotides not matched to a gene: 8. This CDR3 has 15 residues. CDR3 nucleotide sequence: TGTGCCAGCAGACTACTAGCGGGGGGGCCAAGTGAGCAGTTCTTC. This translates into CASRLLAGGPSEQFF.

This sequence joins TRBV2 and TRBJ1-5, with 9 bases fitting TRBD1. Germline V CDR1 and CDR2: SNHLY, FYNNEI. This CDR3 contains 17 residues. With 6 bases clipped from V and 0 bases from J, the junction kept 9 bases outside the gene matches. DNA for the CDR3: TGTGCCAGCAGCTTACAGGGGGCGTACTTTAGCAATCAGCCCCAGCATTTT. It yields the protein CASSLQGAYFSNQPQHF.

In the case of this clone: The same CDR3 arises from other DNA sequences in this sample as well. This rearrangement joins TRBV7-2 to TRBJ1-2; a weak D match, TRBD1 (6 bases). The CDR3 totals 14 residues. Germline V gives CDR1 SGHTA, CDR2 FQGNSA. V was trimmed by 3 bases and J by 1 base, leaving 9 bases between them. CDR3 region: CASSLGHRNYGYTF. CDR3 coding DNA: TGTGCCAGCAGCTTGGGACACCGTAACTATGGCTACACCTTC.

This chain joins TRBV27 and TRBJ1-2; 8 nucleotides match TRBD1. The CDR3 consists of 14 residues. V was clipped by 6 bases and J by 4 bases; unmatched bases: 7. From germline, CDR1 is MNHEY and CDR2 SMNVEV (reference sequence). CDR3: CASRGTGGAYGYTF. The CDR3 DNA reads TGTGCCAGCAGAGGTACAGGGGGTGCCTATGGCTACACCTTC.

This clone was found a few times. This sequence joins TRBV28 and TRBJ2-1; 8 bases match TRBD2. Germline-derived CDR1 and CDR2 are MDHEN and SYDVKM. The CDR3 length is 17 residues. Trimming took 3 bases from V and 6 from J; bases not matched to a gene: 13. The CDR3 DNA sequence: TGTGCCAGCAGTTTGTACCAGCGGGGGACCTCCCGCAATGAGCAGTTCTTC. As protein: CASSLYQRGTSRNEQFF.

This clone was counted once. CDR3 bases: TGTGCCAGCAGCTTAACTGGGGACGGTTCCTACGAGCAGTACTTC. This sequence encodes CASSLTGDGSYEQYF. The genes are TRBV7-3 and TRBJ2-7; D tentatively reads TRBD1 or TRBD2 (5 bases each). Germline V CDR1 and CDR2: SGHTA, FQGTGA. Deletions cut 0 bases from V and 1 base from J, with 10 bases between. The CDR3 length is 15 residues.

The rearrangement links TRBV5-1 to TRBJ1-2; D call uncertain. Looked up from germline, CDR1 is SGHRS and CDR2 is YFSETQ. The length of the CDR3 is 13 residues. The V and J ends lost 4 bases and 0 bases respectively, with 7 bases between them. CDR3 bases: TGCGCCAGCAGCACTGAGGCTAACTATGGCTACACCTTC. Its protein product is CASSTEANYGYTF. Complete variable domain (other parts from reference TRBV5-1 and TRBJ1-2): KAGVTQTPRYLIKTRGQQVTLSCSPISGHRSVSWYQQTPGQGLQFLFEYFSETQRNKGNFPGRFSGRQFSNSRSEMNVSTLELGDSALYLCASSTEANYGYTFGSGTRLTVV.

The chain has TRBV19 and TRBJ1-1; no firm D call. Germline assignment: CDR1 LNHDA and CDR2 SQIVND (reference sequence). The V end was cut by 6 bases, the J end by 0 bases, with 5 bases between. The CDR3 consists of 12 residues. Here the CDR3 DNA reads TGTGCCAGTAGATTTATGAACACTGAAGCTTTCTTT. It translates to CASRFMNTEAFF.

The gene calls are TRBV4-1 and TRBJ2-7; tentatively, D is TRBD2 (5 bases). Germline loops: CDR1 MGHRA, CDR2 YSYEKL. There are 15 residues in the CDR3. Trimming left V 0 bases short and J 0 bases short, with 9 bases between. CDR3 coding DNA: TGCGCCAGCAGCCAAGATGCTCGGGACTCCTACGAGCAGTACTTC. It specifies CASSQDARDSYEQYF.

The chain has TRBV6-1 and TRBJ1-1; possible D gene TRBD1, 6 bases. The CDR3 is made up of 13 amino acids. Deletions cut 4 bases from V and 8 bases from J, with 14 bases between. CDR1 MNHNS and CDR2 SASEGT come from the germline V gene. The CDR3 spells CASSGIQGSEAFF. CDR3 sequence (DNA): TGTGCCAGCAGTGGAATTCAGGGGTCCGAAGCTTTCTTT.

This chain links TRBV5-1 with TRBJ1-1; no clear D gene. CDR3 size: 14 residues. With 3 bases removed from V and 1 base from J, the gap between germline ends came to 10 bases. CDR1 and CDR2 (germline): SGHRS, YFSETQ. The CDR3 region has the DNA TGCGCCAGCAGCTCCGGGAGTGCGAACACTGAAGCTTTCTTT. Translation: CASSSGSANTEAFF.

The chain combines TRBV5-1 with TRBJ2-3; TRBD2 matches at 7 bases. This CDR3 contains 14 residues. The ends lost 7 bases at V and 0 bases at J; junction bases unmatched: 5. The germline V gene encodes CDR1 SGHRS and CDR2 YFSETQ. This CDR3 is CASQAGTSTDTQYF. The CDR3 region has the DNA TGCGCCAGCCAAGCGGGGACTAGCACAGATACGCAGTATTTT.

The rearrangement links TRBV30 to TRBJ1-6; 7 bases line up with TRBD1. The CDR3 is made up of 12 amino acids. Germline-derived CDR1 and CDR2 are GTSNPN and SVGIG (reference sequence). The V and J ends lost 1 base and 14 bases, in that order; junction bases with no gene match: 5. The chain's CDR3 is CAWSGQGLALHF. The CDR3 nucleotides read TGTGCCTGGAGTGGACAGGGTCTAGCCCTCCACTTT.

CDR3 region: CASSLRGQGATQQYGYTF. CDR3 bases: TGTGCCAGCAGCTTACGGGGACAGGGGGCCACTCAGCAATATGGCTACACCTTC. The chain has TRBV5-5 and TRBJ1-2, with TRBD1 identical over 12 bases. The CDR3 totals 18 residues. Germline V gives CDR1 SGHKS, CDR2 YYEKEE (reference sequence). V lost 2 bases, J lost 5 bases, and 13 bases stayed unmatched.

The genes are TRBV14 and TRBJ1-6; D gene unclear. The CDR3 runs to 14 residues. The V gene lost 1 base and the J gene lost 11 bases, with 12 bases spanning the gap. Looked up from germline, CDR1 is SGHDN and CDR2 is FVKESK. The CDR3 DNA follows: TGTGCCAGCAGCCAAGCTGGCTTAGTGGCACCCCTCCACTTT. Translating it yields CASSQAGLVAPLHF. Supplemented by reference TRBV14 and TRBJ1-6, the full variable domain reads EAGVTQFPSHSVIEKGQTVTLRCDPISGHDNLYWYRRVMGKEIKFLLHFVKESKQDESGMPNNRFLAERTGGTYSTLKVQPAELEDSGVYFCASSQAGLVAPLHFGNGTRLTVT.

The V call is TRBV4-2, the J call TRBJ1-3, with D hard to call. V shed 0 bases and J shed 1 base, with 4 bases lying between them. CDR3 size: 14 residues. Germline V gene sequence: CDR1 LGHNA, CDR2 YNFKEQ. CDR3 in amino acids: CASSQEASGNTIYF. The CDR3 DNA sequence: TGTGCCAGCAGCCAAGAGGCTTCTGGAAACACCATATATTTT.

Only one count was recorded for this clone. CDR3 bases: TGCGCCAGCAGCTTACCCTCCTTTGAAGCTTTCTTT. Translated: CASSLPSFEAFF. This chain links TRBV5-1 with TRBJ1-1, with D unresolved. The germline V and J ends were trimmed by 2 bases and 7 bases, with 9 bases remaining between them. CDR3 size: 12 residues. Per germline, CDR1 SGHRS and CDR2 YFSETQ.

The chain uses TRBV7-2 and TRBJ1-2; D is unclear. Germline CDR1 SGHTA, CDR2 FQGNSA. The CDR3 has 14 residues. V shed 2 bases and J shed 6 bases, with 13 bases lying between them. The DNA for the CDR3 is TGTGCCAGCAGCTTACAGGTGACCGAAAATGGCTACACCTTC. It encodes CASSLQVTENGYTF. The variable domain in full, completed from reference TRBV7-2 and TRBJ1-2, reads GAGVSQSPSNKVTEKGKDVELRCDPISGHTALYWYRQSLGQGLEFLIYFQGNSAPDKSGLPSDRFSAERTGGSVSTLTIQRTQQEDSAVYLCASSLQVTENGYTFGSGTRLTVV.

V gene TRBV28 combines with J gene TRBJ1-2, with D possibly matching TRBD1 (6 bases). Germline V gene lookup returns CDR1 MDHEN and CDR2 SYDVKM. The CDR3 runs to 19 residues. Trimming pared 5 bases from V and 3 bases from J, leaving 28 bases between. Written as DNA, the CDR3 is TGTGCCAGCAGTCCCTCCGGGTGGGGGGCCTCCGGGCCGTACTATGGCTACACCTTC. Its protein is CASSPSGWGASGPYYGYTF.

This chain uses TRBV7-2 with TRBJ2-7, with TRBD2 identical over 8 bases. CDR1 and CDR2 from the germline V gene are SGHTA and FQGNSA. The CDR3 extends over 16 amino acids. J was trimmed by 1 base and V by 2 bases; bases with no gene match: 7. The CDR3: CASSLTEGLVSYEQYF. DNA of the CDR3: TGTGCCAGCAGCTTAACTGAGGGACTAGTATCCTACGAGCAGTACTTC.

CDR3 protein: CASSQVAEADTQYF. The CDR3 DNA follows: TGCGCCAGCAGCCAAGTAGCGGAAGCAGATACGCAGTATTTT. The chain carries TRBV4-1 and TRBJ2-3; tentatively, D is TRBD2 (6 bases). CDR3 length: 14 amino acids. Germline CDR1 reads MGHRA; CDR2 reads YSYEKL. V was shortened by 1 base and J by 4 bases, with 9 bases between the two germline ends.

The CDR3 spells CASSQRTGQETQYF. CDR3 in DNA: TGCGCCAGCAGTCAAAGGACAGGTCAGGAGACCCAGTACTTC. The chain carries TRBV23-1 and TRBJ2-5; 7 bases match TRBD1. TRBV23-1 is placed among ORFs of uncertain function. Trimming cost V 2 bases and J 5 bases; bases outside gene matches: 5. CDR3 length equals 14 residues.

In DNA, the CDR3 is TGCGCCAGCAGTGATGGGGGGAAGAACACCGGGGAGCTGTTTTTT. Translating it yields CASSDGGKNTGELFF. The rearrangement joins TRBV10-1 to TRBJ2-2; tentative D call: TRBD2 (6 bases). CDR1 and CDR2 (germline): WNHNN, SYGVQD (reference sequence). CDR3 length: 15 residues. V lost 3 bases and J 1 base, leaving 9 bases between the germline ends.